The 26 T cell receptor beta chains below all came from one sample that was sequenced in a study of cytomegalovirus exposure and HLA in healthy donors. The PCR had 60 Vbeta and 13 Jbeta primers. This table comes from immunoSEQ multiplex PCR, and its TCRdb copy is limited to in-frame clones, with some not included. This table has 65,000 or so clones, roughly 60% appearing once. The sequenced sample was PBMCs. These receptors were obtained from a man aged 25-45 years in good health and CMV-seronegative.

CDR3 DNA sequence: TGTGCCAACGCGGACAGGGCAAACACAGATACGCAGTATTTT. Protein: CANADRANTDTQYF. J is TRBJ2-3 and V is TRBV10-3, with 8 bases that match TRBD1. CDR3 length equals 14 residues. V dropped 10 bases and J dropped 2; count of bases not matched to a gene: 8. Germline-derived CDR1 and CDR2 are ENHRY and SYGVKD.

This chain connects TRBV14 to TRBJ2-5; 8 bases are shared with TRBD2. The CDR3 is made up of 16 amino acids. V lost 1 base and J lost 0; bases outside the gene matches: 4. CDR1 and CDR2 (germline): SGHDN, FVKESK. CDR3 protein: CASSQALAGYQETQYF. In DNA, the CDR3 is TGTGCCAGCAGCCAAGCCCTAGCGGGCTACCAAGAGACCCAGTACTTC.

The chain uses TRBV6-1 and TRBJ2-1, with a tentative D call TRBD2 (7 bases). Trimming pared 2 bases from V and 10 bases from J, leaving 21 bases between. CDR1 and CDR2 from the germline V gene are MNHNS and SASEGT. The CDR3 has 16 residues. CDR3 DNA sequence: TGTGCCAGCAGTGAAACCAGTGGGGGGGGCCCTACAGAGCAGTTCTTC. Its translation: CASSETSGGGPTEQFF.

The sample holds one count of this clone. V is TRBV25-1 and J is TRBJ1-2, with D maybe TRBD1 (6 bases). The germline V gene encodes CDR1 MGHDK and CDR2 SYGVNS. The CDR3 runs 12 residues. V was clipped by 4 bases and J by 10 bases, with 13 bases between them. DNA of the CDR3: TGTGCCAGCAGTGGATCGGGACATAACTACACCTTC. Its translation is CASSGSGHNYTF.

The rearrangement links TRBV6-5 to TRBJ2-2; 7 bases map to TRBD2. CDR1 is MNHEY and CDR2 is SVGAGI in the germline V gene. The V and J ends lost 2 bases and 7 bases, in that order; junction bases with no gene match: 1. This CDR3 contains 13 residues. CDR3 nucleotides: TGTGCCAGCAGTTACGGGGGGGTCGGGGAGCTGTTTTTT. This gives the protein CASSYGGVGELFF.

The rearrangement joins TRBV7-2 to TRBJ2-4; 7 bases map to TRBD2. Trimming at V came to 0 bases and at J to 5 bases, leaving 4 bases not matched to a gene. The CDR3 is 15 amino acids. Germline V CDR1 and CDR2: SGHTA, FQGNSA. The CDR3 sequence is CASSLAYRGENIQYF. CDR3 nucleotide sequence: TGTGCCAGCAGCTTAGCGTATCGGGGGGAAAACATTCAGTACTTC.

The genes are TRBV7-2 and TRBJ2-3; 7 nucleotides line up with TRBD2. From germline, CDR1 is SGHTA and CDR2 FQGNSA. CDR3 length equals 12 residues. Unmatched junction bases numbered 1, after V lost 4 bases and J lost 6 bases. The CDR3 bases are TGTGCCAGCAGCTGGGGAGGGGATACGCAGTATTTT. As protein: CASSWGGDTQYF. The variable domain in full, completed from reference TRBV7-2 and TRBJ2-3, reads GAGVSQSPSNKVTEKGKDVELRCDPISGHTALYWYRQSLGQGLEFLIYFQGNSAPDKSGLPSDRFSAERTGGSVSTLTIQRTQQEDSAVYLCASSWGGDTQYFGPGTRLTVL.

This clone was counted only a few times. The rearrangement links TRBV5-6 to TRBJ2-1; D gene uncertain. CDR3 size: 16 residues. The germline V gene encodes CDR1 SGHDT and CDR2 YYEEEE. The V end was cut by 4 bases, the J end by 3 bases, with 17 bases between. The CDR3 nucleotides read TGTGCCAGCAGCACTTTTCTGACAAGTGGCTACAATGAGCAGTTCTTC. It translates to CASSTFLTSGYNEQFF. Supplemented by reference TRBV5-6 and TRBJ2-1, the full variable domain reads DAGVTQSPTHLIKTRGQQVTLRCSPKSGHDTVSWYQQALGQGPQFIFQYYEEEERQRGNFPDRFSGHQFPNYSSELNVNALLLGDSALYLCASSTFLTSGYNEQFFGPGTRLTVL.

This sequence joins TRBV2 and TRBJ2-2, with a weak D call TRBD1 (5 bases). Looked up from germline, CDR1 is SNHLY and CDR2 is FYNNEI. The V gene lost 7 bases and the J gene lost 0 bases, with 12 bases spanning the gap. The CDR3 spans 15 residues. In DNA, the CDR3 is TGTGCCAGCACAGGGCAGCGTTCGAACACCGGGGAGCTGTTTTTT. This gives the protein CASTGQRSNTGELFF.

The chain links TRBV6-5 to TRBJ1-6; 7 bases line up with TRBD1. V shed 5 bases and J 7 bases; nucleotides not matched to a gene: 5. The CDR3 has 14 amino acids. CDR1 and CDR2 from the germline V gene are MNHEY and SVGAGI. In nucleotides, the CDR3 is TGTGCCAGCAGTAGGACAGGCGAGAATTCACCCCTCCACTTT. Protein: CASSRTGENSPLHF.

V and J are TRBV5-1 and TRBJ2-3, with a possible D match to TRBD1 (6 bases). CDR3 length equals 16 residues. V lost 4 bases and J lost 2, with 17 bases in between. Germline V lookup: CDR1 SGHRS, CDR2 YFSETQ. The CDR3 coding sequence is TGCGCCAGCAGCGAGAATCCGGGACAATTCACAGATACGCAGTATTTT. It is translated as CASSENPGQFTDTQYF.

The CDR3: CASSDRRGNQPQHF. The CDR3 DNA is TGTGCCAGCAGTGATCGGAGAGGGAATCAGCCCCAGCATTTT. The rearrangement uses TRBV6-1 and TRBJ1-5; no definite D call. With 3 bases removed from V and 4 bases from J, the gap between germline ends came to 10 bases. Germline lookup yields CDR1 MNHNS and CDR2 SASEGT. CDR3 length: 14 amino acids.

This sequence joins TRBV29-1 and TRBJ1-2; tentatively, D is TRBD1 (6 bases). V lost 6 bases and J 3 bases, leaving 11 bases between the germline ends. CDR1 and CDR2 from the germline V gene are SQVTM and ANQGSEA. The CDR3 loop spans 12 amino acids. The CDR3: CSVREGDYGYTF. DNA of the CDR3: TGCAGCGTCCGGGAGGGGGACTATGGCTACACCTTC. The full variable domain, its missing parts supplied by reference TRBV29-1 and TRBJ1-2, is SAVISQKPSRDICQRGTSLTIQCQVDSQVTMMFWYRQQPGQSLTLIATANQGSEATYESGFVIDKFPISRPNLTFSTLTVSNMSPEDSSIYLCSVREGDYGYTFGSGTRLTVV.

V is TRBV6-5 and J is TRBJ2-3; possibly TRBD1 for D (6 bases). Germline V gene sequence: CDR1 MNHEY, CDR2 SVGAGI. Trimming removed 6 bases at V and 5 bases at J, with 15 bases between. This CDR3 has 14 amino acids. In DNA form, the CDR3 reads TGTGCCAGCAGGCGTCGTTCAGGGGTAGATACGCAGTATTTT. Translating it yields CASRRRSGVDTQYF.

CDR3 nucleotides: TGTGCCAGTAGTCCCGGACTGGCGGGGGTCCCGTCGGAGCAGTTCTTC. Residues: CASSPGLAGVPSEQFF. The V gene is TRBV19, the J gene TRBJ2-1, with 7 nucleotides matching TRBD2. CDR1 and CDR2 from the germline V gene are LNHDA and SQIVND (reference sequence). The J segment lost 10 bases and the V segment lost 5 bases, leaving 17 bases of the junction unmatched. CDR3 size: 16 residues.

The count of this clone is one. This sequence joins TRBV5-1 and TRBJ1-1, with D possibly TRBD1 on 6 matching bases. Germline V gene lookup returns CDR1 SGHRS and CDR2 YFSETQ. Trimming pared 0 bases from V and 9 bases from J, leaving 9 bases between. The CDR3 has 12 residues. The DNA of the CDR3 is TGCGCCAGCAGCTTGGAAACAGGGCAAGCTTTCTTT. Its translation is CASSLETGQAFF.

This chain uses TRBV19 with TRBJ2-5, with TRBD2 identical over 7 bases. The trim removed 4 bases at V and 1 base at J, leaving 6 bases unmatched. Per germline, CDR1 LNHDA and CDR2 SQIVND (reference sequence). This CDR3 is built from 15 residues. This CDR3 reads CASSNSWGGQETQYF. DNA of the CDR3: TGTGCCAGTAGTAACAGCTGGGGGGGCCAAGAGACCCAGTACTTC.

The CDR3 spells CASSEAGLAKQTQYF. In DNA form, the CDR3 reads TGTGCCAGCAGTGAAGCGGGACTAGCTAAGCAGACCCAGTACTTC. The chain links TRBV25-1 to TRBJ2-5; 9 bases are shared with TRBD2. CDR1 and CDR2 (germline): MGHDK, SYGVNS. The CDR3 is 15 residues long. V lost 2 bases to trimming and J lost 6 bases; unmatched junction nucleotides: 7.

The chain joins TRBV6-1 to TRBJ2-5; TRBD1 matches 7 bases. The germline gives CDR1 MNHNS, CDR2 SASEGT. Trimming cost V 5 bases and J 0 bases; bases outside gene matches: 6. The CDR3 length is 15 residues. The CDR3 DNA reads TGTGCCAGCAGTCTTAGGACAGGAAACCAAGAGACCCAGTACTTC. Amino acids: CASSLRTGNQETQYF.

The chain joins TRBV19 to TRBJ2-1; 7 bases are a match to TRBD2. The CDR3 is 10 residues long. The germline gives CDR1 LNHDA, CDR2 SQIVND (reference sequence). Unmatched junction bases numbered 8, after V lost 8 bases and J lost 16 bases. CDR3 sequence (DNA): TGTGCCAGTCCTGGGGACTATAATTTCTTC. Translating gives CASPGDYNFF. Looking up the rest from reference TRBV19 and TRBJ2-1 gives the full variable domain: DGGITQSPKYLFRKEGQNVTLSCEQNLNHDAMYWYRQDPGQGLRLIYYSQIVNDFQKGDIAEGYSVSREKKESFPLTVTSAQKNPTAFYLCASPGDYNFFGPGTRLTVL.

The CDR3: CASSYEGDTEAFF. CDR3 sequence (DNA): TGTGCCAGCAGCTACGAAGGGGACACTGAAGCTTTCTTT. This sequence joins TRBV7-2 and TRBJ1-1; possibly TRBD1 for D (5 bases). V was cut by 4 bases and J by 3 bases, with 9 bases left in between. Germline V gives CDR1 SGHTA, CDR2 FQGNSA. This CDR3 is built from 13 residues. Using reference TRBV7-2 and TRBJ1-1 for the parts outside the CDR3, the full variable domain is GAGVSQSPSNKVTEKGKDVELRCDPISGHTALYWYRQSLGQGLEFLIYFQGNSAPDKSGLPSDRFSAERTGGSVSTLTIQRTQQEDSAVYLCASSYEGDTEAFFGQGTRLTVV.

V is TRBV7-9 and J is TRBJ2-5, with 7 bases that match TRBD2. Germline CDR1 reads SEHNR; CDR2 reads FQNEAQ (reference sequence). The CDR3 length is 15 residues. V shed 3 bases and J 1 base; nucleotides not matched to a gene: 5. Here the CDR3 reads CASSFPAGVQETQYF. CDR3 sequence (DNA): TGTGCCAGCAGCTTTCCGGCGGGGGTCCAAGAGACCCAGTACTTC.

The chain couples TRBV7-9 to TRBJ2-3; 9 nucleotides agree with TRBD1. The length of the CDR3 is 14 residues. Germline V lookup: CDR1 SEHNR, CDR2 FQNEAQ (reference sequence). J lost 6 bases, V lost 5 bases, and 6 bases had no gene match. The CDR3 DNA follows: TGTGCCAGCAGCGAAACAGGGGGCCCGGATACGCAGTATTTT. It codes for CASSETGGPDTQYF.

CDR3 sequence: CARESREAKNIQYF. CDR3 sequence (DNA): TGTGCCAGAGAATCGCGGGAAGCCAAAAACATTCAGTACTTC. This chain links TRBV5-5 with TRBJ2-4, with TRBD2 as a possible D gene (6 bases). Deletions cut 8 bases from V and 0 bases from J, with 12 bases between. CDR1 is SGHKS and CDR2 is YYEKEE in the germline V gene (reference sequence). CDR3 size: 14 residues.

The V call is TRBV5-8, the J call TRBJ1-5; D not certain. The CDR3 covers 14 residues. Trimming shortened V by 2 bases and J by 0 bases, and 6 bases separated the two germline ends. Germline V CDR1 and CDR2: SGHTS, YDEGEE. The CDR3 spells CASSLSYSNQPQHF. The CDR3 DNA follows: TGTGCCAGCAGCTTATCTTATAGCAATCAGCCCCAGCATTTT.

The V and J genes are TRBV7-8 and TRBJ2-5, with D tentatively TRBD2 (5 bases). V was pared by 2 bases and J by 0 bases, with 7 bases between. Looked up from germline, CDR1 is SGHVS and CDR2 is FQNEAQ. The CDR3 length is 14 residues. The CDR3 spells CASSLLRDQETQYF. The CDR3 DNA follows: TGTGCCAGCAGCTTATTGAGGGACCAAGAGACCCAGTACTTC.